This T cell receptor beta chain was identified in a study of blood T cell repertoires in COVID-19. As for the study in general: The samples span acute and convalescent COVID-19 from the United States, Italy and Spain. PBMCs, B-cell-depleted T cells, or T cells provided the cDNA or gDNA that made up the material.

Germline V gene lookup returns CDR1 MNHEY and CDR2 SVGEGT. Germline trimming cut 4 bases from V and 1 base from J; bases unmatched to any gene: 6. CDR3 length: 15 residues. Under the authors' procedure: For nucleated cells, counts were estimated from reference gene primer amplification. Repertoires were generated with immunoSEQ multiplex PCR, while TCRdb's copy carries only in-frame clones and drops some. Clone size and V and J calls were adopted from that table, with D and trimming inferred from the DNA. This sample has 200,000 to 250,000 clones, with under 90% found just once. This clone was picked up one time.

The V and J genes are TRBV6-2 or TRBV6-3 and TRBJ2-5; 7 nucleotides match TRBD2. The specimen sequenced was peripheral blood. The TCR originated in a man aged 60-69 years who had recovered from COVID-19. The CDR3 bases are TGTGCCAGCAGTTGGCTAGCGGACATCCAAGAGACCCAGTACTTC. Translated, it gives CASSWLADIQETQYF.